This T cell receptor beta chain was profiled in a study of blood T cell repertoires in COVID-19. Turning to the study itself: T cells, B-cell-depleted T cells, or PBMCs provided the cDNA or gDNA that served as material.

The protocol was immunoSEQ multiplex PCR, while the TCRdb copy is restricted to in-frame clones and leaves out a portion. Of about 240,000 clones listed, roughly nine tenths are singletons. V lost 5 bases and J 0 bases, leaving 8 bases between the germline ends. The CDR3 is 13 residues long. CDR1 and CDR2 from the germline V gene are SGDLS and YYNGEE. The receptor was derived from a man aged 60 to 69 with acute or convalescent COVID-19. Sample: peripheral blood. This chain links TRBV9 with TRBJ1-1; a weak D match, TRBD1 (5 bases). CDR3 DNA: TGTGCCAGCAGTCCACAGGTGAACACTGAAGCTTTCTTT. Encoded protein: CASSPQVNTEAFF.